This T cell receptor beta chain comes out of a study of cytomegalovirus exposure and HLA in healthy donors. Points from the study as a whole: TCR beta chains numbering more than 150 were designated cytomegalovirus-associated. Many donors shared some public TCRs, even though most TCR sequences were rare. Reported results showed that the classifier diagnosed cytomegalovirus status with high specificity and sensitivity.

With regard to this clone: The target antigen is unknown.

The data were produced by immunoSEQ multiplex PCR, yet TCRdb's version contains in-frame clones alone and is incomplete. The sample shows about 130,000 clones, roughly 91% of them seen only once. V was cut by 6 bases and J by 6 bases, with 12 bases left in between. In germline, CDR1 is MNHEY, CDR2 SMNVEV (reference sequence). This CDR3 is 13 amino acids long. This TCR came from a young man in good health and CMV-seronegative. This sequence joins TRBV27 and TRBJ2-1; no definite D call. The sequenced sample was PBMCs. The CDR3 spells CASSPPASNEQFF. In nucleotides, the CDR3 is TGTGCCAGCAGCCCCCCAGCGTCCAATGAGCAGTTCTTC.